Presented here are 21 T cell receptor beta chains from one specimen sequenced in a study of blood T cell repertoires in COVID-19. Sequencing used immunoSEQ multiplex PCR; TCRdb keeps in-frame clones, though not all of them. The table shows 200,000 to 250,000 clones, with 88% occurring only once. Sequenced sample: peripheral blood. The receptors shown here come from a woman aged 25 to 45 with COVID-19, enrolled during active disease.

A single count supports this clone. The chain combines TRBV6-4 with TRBJ1-3, with TRBD1 identical over 8 bases. This CDR3 has 16 residues. The V gene end was trimmed by 7 bases and the J gene end by 6 bases; junction bases not matched to a gene: 14. CDR1 and CDR2 (germline): MRHNA, SNTAGT. CDR3 nucleotides: TGTGCCAGCAACCTCGACGGACAGGGTGGGTTAAACACCATATATTTT. Translated, it gives CASNLDGQGGLNTIYF.

The V and J genes are TRBV7-6 and TRBJ2-1; TRBD1 agrees at 9 bases. The V gene end was trimmed by 5 bases and the J gene end by 6 bases; junction bases not matched to a gene: 14. This CDR3 contains 17 residues. Germline CDR1 SGHVS, CDR2 FNYEAQ. CDR3 sequence: CASSNRVGTGSVNEQFF. The CDR3 region has the DNA TGTGCCAGCAGCAATAGGGTGGGGACAGGGTCAGTCAATGAGCAGTTCTTC.

J is TRBJ2-1 and V is TRBV5-1, with D tentatively TRBD1 (5 bases). Germline loops: CDR1 SGHRS, CDR2 YFSETQ. The CDR3 totals 14 residues. V was clipped by 0 bases and J by 8 bases, with 12 bases between them. CDR3 bases: TGCGCCAGCAGCTTGGTCAGGGCGTGGGATGAGCAGTTCTTC. Its translation: CASSLVRAWDEQFF. The variable domain in full, completed from reference TRBV5-1 and TRBJ2-1, reads KAGVTQTPRYLIKTRGQQVTLSCSPISGHRSVSWYQQTPGQGLQFLFEYFSETQRNKGNFPGRFSGRQFSNSRSEMNVSTLELGDSALYLCASSLVRAWDEQFFGPGTRLTVL.

This clone was picked up one time. This sequence joins TRBV11-2 and TRBJ2-1; D possibly corresponds to TRBD1 (6 bases). Per germline, CDR1 SGHAT and CDR2 FQNNGV. The CDR3 sequence is 16 residues long. Trimming removed 5 bases from V and 1 base from J, with 15 bases in between. The CDR3 sequence: CASSPRIGTSYNEQFF. The CDR3 DNA sequence: TGTGCCAGCAGCCCACGAATCGGGACATCCTACAATGAGCAGTTCTTC. The complete variable domain, with remaining parts taken from reference TRBV11-2 and TRBJ2-1, reads EAGVAQSPRYKIIEKRQSVAFWCNPISGHATLYWYQQILGQGPKLLIQFQNNGVVDDSQLPKDRFSAERLKGVDSTLKIQPAKLEDSAVYLCASSPRIGTSYNEQFFGPGTRLTVL.

This sequence joins TRBV5-4 and TRBJ2-3; TRBD2 is a possible D gene (5 bases). Trimming pared 1 base from V and 2 bases from J, leaving 14 bases between. The CDR3 contains 16 residues. CDR1 and CDR2 from the germline V gene are SGHNT and YYREEE (reference sequence). The CDR3 here is CASSLMGALSTDTQYF. The CDR3 bases are TGTGCCAGCAGCTTGATGGGAGCCCTATCCACAGATACGCAGTATTTT.

This rearrangement joins TRBV19 to TRBJ2-2, with TRBD2 matching over 8 bases. The CDR3 spans 21 residues. V dropped 4 bases and J dropped 4; count of bases not matched to a gene: 23. Germline lookup yields CDR1 LNHDA and CDR2 SQIVND (reference sequence). The CDR3 loop reads CASSRRSVAGGLTLGTGELFF. CDR3 sequence (DNA): TGTGCCAGTAGTAGGAGGTCGGTGGCGGGGGGCCTCACGTTGGGCACCGGGGAGCTGTTTTTT.

The chain is built from TRBV7-2 and TRBJ1-4; D is ambiguous. Germline V gives CDR1 SGHTA, CDR2 FQGNSA. Trimming shortened V by 2 bases and J by 5 bases, and 12 bases separated the two germline ends. The CDR3 length is 15 residues. The CDR3 DNA follows: TGTGCCAGCAGCTTAAGCGAGTGGAAAAATGAAAAACTGTTTTTT. It encodes CASSLSEWKNEKLFF.

The chain links TRBV18 to TRBJ1-5, with D unresolved. This CDR3 is built from 14 residues. V gave up 6 bases and J gave up 6 bases, with 15 bases separating them. Germline V gene sequence: CDR1 KGHSH, CDR2 LQKENI. The DNA for the CDR3 is TGTGCCAGCTCGCCCGGTGGAGGACGTCAGCCCCAGCATTTT. It translates to CASSPGGGRQPQHF.

The rearrangement uses TRBV2 and TRBJ2-7; D is ambiguous. In germline, CDR1 is SNHLY, CDR2 FYNNEI. The CDR3 loop spans 13 amino acids. The V and J ends lost 5 bases and 7 bases respectively, with 15 bases between them. The CDR3 region has the DNA TGTGCCAGCAGTCGAAAGGAGACCACTGAGCAGTACGTC. Its translation is CASSRKETTEQYV.

The chain is built from TRBV13 and TRBJ2-3; a possible D gene is TRBD1 (5 bases). Deletions cut 2 bases from V and 5 bases from J, with 8 bases between. CDR3 length equals 13 residues. The germline V gene has CDR1 PRHDT and CDR2 FYEKMQ (reference sequence). The chain's CDR3 is CASSLRGRDTQYF. As DNA, the CDR3 is TGTGCCAGCAGCTTAAGGGGTAGAGATACGCAGTATTTT.

This clone showed up just a few times. The CDR3 sequence: CASMGQGGYEQYF. The DNA for the CDR3 is TGTGCCTCTATGGGTCAGGGCGGCTACGAGCAGTACTTC. This rearrangement joins TRBV5-5 to TRBJ2-7; perhaps TRBD1 as D (5 bases). The germline V and J ends were trimmed by 10 bases and 3 bases, with 17 bases remaining between them. The germline V gene has CDR1 SGHKS and CDR2 YYEKEE (reference sequence). The CDR3 loop spans 13 amino acids.

This chain links TRBV19 with TRBJ1-5; D is possibly TRBD1 (6 bases). Germline V lookup: CDR1 LNHDA, CDR2 SQIVND (reference sequence). Trimming shortened V by 6 bases and J by 1 base, and 10 bases separated the two germline ends. The CDR3 runs 14 residues. The CDR3 bases are TGTGCCAGTAGAGGGGGGGTCAGCAATCAGCCCCAGCATTTT. Translated, it gives CASRGGVSNQPQHF.

The J gene is TRBJ2-7, the V gene TRBV7-8; TRBD2 matches 7 bases. CDR3 length: 15 residues. Germline V gene sequence: CDR1 SGHVS, CDR2 FQNEAQ. V lost 2 bases, J lost 2 bases, and 6 bases stayed unmatched. In DNA, the CDR3 is TGTGCCAGCAGCTTAAGGGACTACATTACCTACGAGCAGTACTTC. Amino acids: CASSLRDYITYEQYF. The full variable domain, with the rest looked up from reference TRBV7-8 and TRBJ2-7, is GAGVSQSPRYKVAKRGQDVALRCDPISGHVSLFWYQQALGQGPEFLTYFQNEAQLDKSGLPSDRFFAERPEGSVSTLKIQRTQQEDSAVYLCASSLRDYITYEQYFGPGTRLTVT.

The V gene is TRBV5-6, the J gene TRBJ2-3; TRBD2 matches 8 bases. The V segment lost 0 bases and the J segment 7 bases; nucleotides outside the gene matches: 10. CDR3 length: 16 amino acids. Germline CDR1 and CDR2: SGHDT and YYEEEE. CDR3 sequence (DNA): TGTGCCAGCAGCTTGGTAGGGACTAGGGCTTCAAATACGCAGTATTTT. Amino acid sequence: CASSLVGTRASNTQYF.

The chain is built from TRBV6-5 and TRBJ2-1; 7 bases are shared with TRBD1. V trimming: 0 bases; J trimming: 9 bases; junction bases outside the gene matches: 8. The V gene's germline CDR1 is MNHEY and CDR2 SVGAGI. The CDR3 sequence is 15 residues long. The CDR3 region has the DNA TGTGCCAGCAGTTACTCAGGGGGCTCGGGTAGTGAGCAGTTCTTC. Translation gives CASSYSGGSGSEQFF.

CDR3 residues: CSASELGRGTDTQYF. DNA of the CDR3: TGCAGTGCTAGTGAGCTGGGGCGAGGCACAGATACGCAGTATTTT. The chain uses TRBV20-1 and TRBJ2-3; D perhaps matches TRBD1 (5 bases). Deletions cut 3 bases from V and 1 base from J, with 14 bases between. There are 15 residues in the CDR3. Germline assignment: CDR1 DFQATT and CDR2 SNEGSKA (reference sequence).

In this sample, this clone turned up many times. DNA for the CDR3: TGTGCCAGCAGCCAATTCTTAGCGGGAGGGGCAGATACGCAGTATTTT. Protein: CASSQFLAGGADTQYF. The chain joins TRBV3-1 (or the pseudogene TRBV3-2) to TRBJ2-3, with TRBD2 matching 11 bases. Germline lookup yields CDR1 LGHDT and CDR2 YNNKEL (reference sequence). The CDR3 extends over 16 amino acids. The V segment lost 2 bases and the J segment 4 bases; nucleotides outside the gene matches: 5.

This chain uses TRBV6-2 or TRBV6-3 with TRBJ2-7; 11 bases fit TRBD1. Germline CDR1 is MNHEY and CDR2 is SVGEGT. This CDR3 comprises 16 residues. V lost 4 bases, J lost 3 bases, and 8 bases stayed unmatched. CDR3 DNA sequence: TGTGCCAGCAGTTCCCGGACCGGGACAGGGGGCTACGAGCAGTACTTC. The encoded protein is CASSSRTGTGGYEQYF.

The chain couples TRBV6-2 or TRBV6-3 to TRBJ2-7; tentative D call: TRBD2 (5 bases). This CDR3 has 14 residues. Between the trimmed V and J ends, which lost 4 bases and 5 bases, there was a span of 15 bases. The V gene's germline CDR1 is MNHEY and CDR2 SVGEGT. The CDR3 nucleotides read TGTGCCAGCAGTTTTTGTGGGAGATACAACGAGCAGTACGTC. Its translation: CASSFCGRYNEQYV.

The chain employs TRBV5-6 and TRBJ2-7, with a possible D match to TRBD2 (6 bases). V lost 0 bases to trimming and J lost 5 bases, with 15 bases between them. The CDR3 extends over 15 amino acids. Germline V gene lookup returns CDR1 SGHDT and CDR2 YYEEEE. The chain's CDR3 is CASSLAGGPVHEQYF. CDR3 coding DNA: TGTGCCAGCAGCTTGGCCGGAGGGCCTGTCCACGAGCAGTACTTC.

This chain links TRBV5-1 with TRBJ2-6; D gene ambiguous. Germline CDR1 reads SGHRS; CDR2 reads YFSETQ. V was trimmed by 0 bases and J by 2 bases, leaving 6 bases between them. The CDR3 extends over 15 amino acids. The CDR3 loop reads CASSLDIAGANVLTF. DNA of the CDR3: TGCGCCAGCAGCTTGGATATAGCTGGGGCCAACGTCCTGACTTTC. Using reference TRBV5-1 and TRBJ2-6 for the parts outside the CDR3, the full variable domain is KAGVTQTPRYLIKTRGQQVTLSCSPISGHRSVSWYQQTPGQGLQFLFEYFSETQRNKGNFPGRFSGRQFSNSRSEMNVSTLELGDSALYLCASSLDIAGANVLTFGAGSRLTVL.